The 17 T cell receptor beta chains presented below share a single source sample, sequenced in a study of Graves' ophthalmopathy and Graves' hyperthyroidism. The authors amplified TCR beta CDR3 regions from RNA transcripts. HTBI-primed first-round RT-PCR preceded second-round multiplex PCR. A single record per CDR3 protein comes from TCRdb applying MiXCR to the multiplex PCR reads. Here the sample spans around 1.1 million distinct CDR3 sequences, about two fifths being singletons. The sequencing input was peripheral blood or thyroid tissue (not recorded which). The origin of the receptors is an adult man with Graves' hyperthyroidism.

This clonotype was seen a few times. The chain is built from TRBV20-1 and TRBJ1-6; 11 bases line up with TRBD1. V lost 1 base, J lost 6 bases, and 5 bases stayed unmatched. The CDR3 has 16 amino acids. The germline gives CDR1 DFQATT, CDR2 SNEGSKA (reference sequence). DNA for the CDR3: TGCAGTGCTAGAGCTTGGACAGGGGGCTTTAATTCACCCCTCCACTTT. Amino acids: CSARAWTGGFNSPLHF.

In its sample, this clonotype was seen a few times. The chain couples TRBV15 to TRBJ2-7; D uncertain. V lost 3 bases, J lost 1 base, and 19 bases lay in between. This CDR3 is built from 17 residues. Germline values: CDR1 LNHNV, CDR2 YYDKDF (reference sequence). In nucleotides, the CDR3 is TGTGCCACCAGCAGCGCCTGGGTAAGCTCCGCATCCTACGAGCAGTACTTC. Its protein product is CATSSAWVSSASYEQYF. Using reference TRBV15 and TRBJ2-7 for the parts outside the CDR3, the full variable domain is DAMVIQNPRYQVTQFGKPVTLSCSQTLNHNVMYWYQQKSSQAPKLLFHYYDKDFNNEADTPDNFQSRRPNTSFCFLDIRSPGLGDTAMYLCATSSAWVSSASYEQYFGPGTRLTVT.

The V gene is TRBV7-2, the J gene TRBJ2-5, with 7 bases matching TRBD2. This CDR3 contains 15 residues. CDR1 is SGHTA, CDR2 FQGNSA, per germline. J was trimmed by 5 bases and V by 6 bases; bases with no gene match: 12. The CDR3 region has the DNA TGTGCCAGCAGGTCTGGGCCAGGGAGGGCTGAGACCCAGTACTTC. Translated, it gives CASRSGPGRAETQYF.

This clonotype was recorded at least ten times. The CDR3 nucleotides are TGTGCCAGCAGCTTAGTTGGAACTTCAGAGACCCAGTACTTC. Protein sequence: CASSLVGTSETQYF. The chain has TRBV7-2 and TRBJ2-5; D gene ambiguous. Germline loops: CDR1 SGHTA, CDR2 FQGNSA. CDR3 size: 14 residues. Trimming stripped 1 base from V and 4 bases from J, with 10 bases between.

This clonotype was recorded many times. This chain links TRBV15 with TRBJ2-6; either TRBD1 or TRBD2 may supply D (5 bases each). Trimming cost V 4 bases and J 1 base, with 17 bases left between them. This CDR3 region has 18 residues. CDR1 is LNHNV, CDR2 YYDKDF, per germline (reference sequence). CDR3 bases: TGTGCCACCAGCACCCTCACCGGGGCCCCGTCTGGGGCCAACGTCCTGACTTTC. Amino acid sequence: CATSTLTGAPSGANVLTF.

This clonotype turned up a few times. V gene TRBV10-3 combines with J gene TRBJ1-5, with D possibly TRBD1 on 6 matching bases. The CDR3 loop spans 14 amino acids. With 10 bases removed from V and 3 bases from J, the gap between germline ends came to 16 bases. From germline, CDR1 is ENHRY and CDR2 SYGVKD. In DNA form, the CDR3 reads TGTGCCAGCAAAGAGGGACAAATCAATCAGCCCCAGCATTTT. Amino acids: CASKEGQINQPQHF.

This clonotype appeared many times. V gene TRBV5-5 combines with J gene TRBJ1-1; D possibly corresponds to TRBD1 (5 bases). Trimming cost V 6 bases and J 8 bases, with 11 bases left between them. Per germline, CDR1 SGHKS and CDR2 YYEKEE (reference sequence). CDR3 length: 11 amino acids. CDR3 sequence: CASNFGTEAFF. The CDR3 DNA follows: TGTGCCAGCAACTTTGGGACCGAAGCTTTCTTT. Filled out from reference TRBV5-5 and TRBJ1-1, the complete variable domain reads DAGVTQSPTHLIKTRGQQVTLRCSPISGHKSVSWYQQVLGQGPQFIFQYYEKEERGRGNFPDRFSARQFPNYSSELNVNALLLGDSALYLCASNFGTEAFFGQGTRLTVV.

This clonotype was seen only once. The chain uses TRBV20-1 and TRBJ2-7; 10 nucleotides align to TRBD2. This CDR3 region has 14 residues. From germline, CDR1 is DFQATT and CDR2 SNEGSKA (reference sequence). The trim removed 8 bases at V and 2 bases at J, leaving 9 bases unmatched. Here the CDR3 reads CSYASGGWTYEQYF. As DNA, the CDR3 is TGCAGTTACGCTAGCGGGGGATGGACCTACGAGCAGTACTTC.

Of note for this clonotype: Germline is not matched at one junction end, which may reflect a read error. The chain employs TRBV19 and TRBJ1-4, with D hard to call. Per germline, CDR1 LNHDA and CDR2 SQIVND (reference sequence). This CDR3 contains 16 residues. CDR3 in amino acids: CASSMNLGATSEKLFF. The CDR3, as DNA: TGTGCCAGTAGTATGAATTTGGGAGCAACTAGTGAAAAACTGTTTTTT. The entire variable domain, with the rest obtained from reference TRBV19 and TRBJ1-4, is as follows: DGGITQSPKYLFRKEGQNVTLSCEQNLNHDAMYWYRQDPGQGLRLIYYSQIVNDFQKGDIAEGYSVSREKKESFPLTVTSAQKNPTAFYLCASSMNLGATSEKLFFGSGTQLSVL.

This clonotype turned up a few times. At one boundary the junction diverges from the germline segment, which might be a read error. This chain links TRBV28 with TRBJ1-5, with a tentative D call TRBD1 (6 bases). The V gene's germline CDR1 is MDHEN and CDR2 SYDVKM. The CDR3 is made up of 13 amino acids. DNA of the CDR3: TGTGCCGGCAGGGGTGATTTCAATCAGCCCCAGCATTTT. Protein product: CAGRGDFNQPQHF. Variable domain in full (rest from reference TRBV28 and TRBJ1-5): DVKVTQSSRYLVKRTGEKVFLECVQDMDHENMFWYRQDPGLGLRLIYFSYDVKMKEKGDIPEGYSVSREKKERFSLILESASTNQTSMYLCAGRGDFNQPQHFGDGTRLSIL.

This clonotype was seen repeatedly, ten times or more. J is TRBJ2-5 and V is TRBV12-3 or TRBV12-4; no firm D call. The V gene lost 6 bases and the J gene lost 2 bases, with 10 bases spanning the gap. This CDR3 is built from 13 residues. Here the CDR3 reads CASSTIQQETQYF. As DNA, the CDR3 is TGTGCCAGCAGCACAATTCAACAAGAGACCCAGTACTTC.

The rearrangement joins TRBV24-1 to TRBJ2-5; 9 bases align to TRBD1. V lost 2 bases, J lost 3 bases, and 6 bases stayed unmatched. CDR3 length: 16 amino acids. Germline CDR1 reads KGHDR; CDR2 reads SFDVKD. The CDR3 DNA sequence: TGTGCCACCAGTGATTCGGGACAGGGCGAGGAAGAGACCCAGTACTTC. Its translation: CATSDSGQGEEETQYF.

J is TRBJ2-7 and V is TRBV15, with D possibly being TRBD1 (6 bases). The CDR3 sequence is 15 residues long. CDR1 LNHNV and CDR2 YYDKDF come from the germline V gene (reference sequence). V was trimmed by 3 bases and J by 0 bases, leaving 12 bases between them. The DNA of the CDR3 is TGTGCCACCAGCAGTCCGGGACAAGTCTCCTACGAGCAGTACTTC. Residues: CATSSPGQVSYEQYF.

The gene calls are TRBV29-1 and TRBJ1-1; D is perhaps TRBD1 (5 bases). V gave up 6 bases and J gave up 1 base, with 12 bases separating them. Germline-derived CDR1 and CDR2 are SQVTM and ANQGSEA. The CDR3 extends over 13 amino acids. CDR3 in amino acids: CSVGRGWNTEAFF. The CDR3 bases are TGCAGCGTGGGAAGGGGTTGGAACACTGAAGCTTTCTTT.

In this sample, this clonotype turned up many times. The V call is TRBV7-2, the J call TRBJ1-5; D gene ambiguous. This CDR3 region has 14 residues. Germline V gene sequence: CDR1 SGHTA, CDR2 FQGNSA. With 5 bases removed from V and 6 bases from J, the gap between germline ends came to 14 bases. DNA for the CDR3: TGTGCCAGCAGCCCGCGGACGGATAGTCAGCCCCAGCATTTT. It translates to CASSPRTDSQPQHF.

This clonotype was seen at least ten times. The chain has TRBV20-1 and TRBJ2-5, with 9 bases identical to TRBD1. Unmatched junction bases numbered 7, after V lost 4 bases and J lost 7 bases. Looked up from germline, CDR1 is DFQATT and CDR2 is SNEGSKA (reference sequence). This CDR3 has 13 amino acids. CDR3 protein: CSANTGGGWTQYF. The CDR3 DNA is TGCAGTGCTAACACAGGGGGCGGGTGGACCCAGTACTTC.

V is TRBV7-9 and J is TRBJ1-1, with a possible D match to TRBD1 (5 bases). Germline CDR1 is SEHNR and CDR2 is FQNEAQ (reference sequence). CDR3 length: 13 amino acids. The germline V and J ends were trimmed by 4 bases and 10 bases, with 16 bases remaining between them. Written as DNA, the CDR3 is TGTGCCAGCAGCTCCTCGCAGGGCGGCCGAGCTTTCTTT. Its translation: CASSSSQGGRAFF.